A single sample is the source of the 4 T cell receptor beta chains below, sequenced in a study of shared T cell receptors in the human thymus. TCRdb keeps only in-frame clones here, not all; method: immunoSEQ multiplex PCR. The sample lists about 660,000 clones; around 89% were seen once. The sample was also reused in another study, on human thymus T cells.

The sequenced material came from thymocytes. These receptors were taken from a boy under three years old with a congenital heart defect.

V is TRBV13 and J is TRBJ2-1; maybe TRBD1 (5 bases). The V and J ends lost 3 bases and 1 base respectively, with 19 bases between them. This CDR3 comprises 18 residues. From germline, CDR1 is PRHDT and CDR2 FYEKMQ (reference sequence). The CDR3 bases are TGTGCCAGCAGCTTGAGAGAGTCCCACCAGGGATCCTACAATGAGCAGTTCTTC. Protein: CASSLRESHQGSYNEQFF.

The J gene is TRBJ1-1, the V gene TRBV29-1; D possibly corresponds to TRBD1 (6 bases). From germline, CDR1 is SQVTM and CDR2 ANQGSEA. This CDR3 is 13 amino acids long. V shed 6 bases and J shed 0 bases, with 11 bases lying between them. The CDR3 sequence is CSVNRDLNTEAFF. The CDR3 DNA reads TGCAGCGTGAACAGGGATCTGAACACTGAAGCTTTCTTT.

The chain couples TRBV7-7 to TRBJ2-7, with D tentatively TRBD2 (5 bases). V was trimmed by 5 bases and J by 2 bases, leaving 25 bases between them. CDR3 length: 18 residues. Germline V CDR1 and CDR2: SSHAT, FNYEAQ (reference sequence). The CDR3 DNA reads as TGTGCCAGCAGCCCAAATCGGGGAGCGCAAGACTACGCCTACGAGCAGTACTTC. Translation gives CASSPNRGAQDYAYEQYF.

V and J are TRBV30 and TRBJ2-3; TRBD2 matches 8 bases. CDR1 and CDR2 from the germline V gene are GTSNPN and SVGIG (reference sequence). V gave up 3 bases and J gave up 0 bases; unmatched junction bases: 20. The CDR3 sequence is 20 residues long. The CDR3 coding sequence is TGTGCCTGGAGCCTTCGGGCGGGCGGACTAGCCCTTACTAGCACAGATACGCAGTATTTT. Translated: CAWSLRAGGLALTSTDTQYF. Complete variable domain (other parts from reference TRBV30 and TRBJ2-3): SQTIHQWPATLVQPVGSPLSLECTVEGTSNPNLYWYRQAAGRGLQLLFYSVGIGQISSEVPQNLSASRPQDRQFILSSKKLLLSDSGFYLCAWSLRAGGLALTSTDTQYFGPGTRLTVL.